This record concerns one T cell receptor (beta chain) sequence. This sample is part of a study of blood T cell repertoires in COVID-19. Study-wide background: The United States, Italy and Spain supplied acute and convalescent COVID-19 samples. Nucleic acid was either cDNA or gDNA, and it came from T cells, B-cell-depleted T cells, or PBMCs.

The J segment lost 4 bases and the V segment lost 7 bases, leaving 17 bases of the junction unmatched. In germline, CDR1 is LNHDA, CDR2 SQIVND (reference sequence). The CDR3 consists of 17 residues. Per the original data handling: How many nucleated cells were present was estimated from reference gene primer amplification. Here immunoSEQ multiplex PCR was the method, and the copy in TCRdb shows in-frame clones only, minus some. The DNA was the basis for D and trimming; V, J and clone size are from that table. The table lists 250,000 to 350,000 clones, about 90% of them singletons, with 2.2% in the top ten.

This chain joins TRBV19 and TRBJ1-2, with 8 nucleotides matching TRBD1. The clonotype was recovered from a woman aged 50 to 60 who had recovered from COVID-19. Specimen: peripheral blood. The CDR3, as DNA: TGTGCCAGTACCCCAAACAGGGGGGGACGGCGAAGCTATGGCTACACCTTC. This gives the protein CASTPNRGGRRSYGYTF.